The 28 T cell receptor beta chains listed next were all sequenced from one sample in a study of human T cells and chemical hapten exposure. Time point meaning: patch test 2, 6 weeks after DPC sensitization. As for treatment: therapeutic diphenylcyclopropenone sensitization with weekly scalp DPC. TCRdb ran MiXCR on the RACE reads and lists one entry per CDR3 protein. The sample has about 110,000 distinct CDR3 sequences, roughly a tenth seen once. The sample was whole blood, taken in connection with sensitization to the hapten diphenylcyclopropenone (DPC). The receptors were gathered from a woman between 35 and 50 years old with alopecia areata. Some clones in this sample may be carry-over from other donors' samples.

At least ten counts were recorded for this clonotype. The genes are TRBV5-1 and TRBJ1-1; 9 bases map to TRBD1. The CDR3 runs to 16 residues. The V and J ends lost 0 bases and 4 bases, in that order; junction bases with no gene match: 7. Germline loops: CDR1 SGHRS, CDR2 YFSETQ. The CDR3 DNA reads as TGCGCCAGCAGCTTGGGGTTAGGGACAGGGAGCACTGAAGCTTTCTTT. Translation: CASSLGLGTGSTEAFF.

This clonotype was seen at least ten times. J is TRBJ1-1 and V is TRBV20-1; 9 bases fit TRBD1. This CDR3 region has 13 residues. J was trimmed by 0 bases and V by 5 bases; bases with no gene match: 1. The germline V gene has CDR1 DFQATT and CDR2 SNEGSKA (reference sequence). The CDR3 coding sequence is TGCAGTGCTGACAGGGGGATGAACACTGAAGCTTTCTTT. It codes for CSADRGMNTEAFF.

This clonotype was detected many times. The chain's CDR3 is CATSRDAGTEAFF. The CDR3 nucleotides are TGTGCCACCAGCAGAGATGCGGGGACTGAAGCTTTCTTT. The chain recombines TRBV15 with TRBJ1-1; no clear D. The length of the CDR3 is 13 residues. V lost 0 bases to trimming and J lost 5 bases, with 7 bases between them. CDR1 and CDR2 (germline): LNHNV, YYDKDF (reference sequence).

This clonotype was seen repeatedly, ten times or more. The chain combines TRBV7-9 with TRBJ1-2; no clear D. The germline V and J ends were trimmed by 2 bases and 7 bases, with 8 bases remaining between them. Germline-derived CDR1 and CDR2 are SEHNR and FQNEAQ (reference sequence). The CDR3 is 12 amino acids. CDR3 DNA: TGTGCCAGCAGCTTATCCGCGCGTGGCTACACCTTC. Its protein product is CASSLSARGYTF. Looking up the rest from reference TRBV7-9 and TRBJ1-2 gives the full variable domain: DTGVSQNPRHKITKRGQNVTFRCDPISEHNRLYWYRQTLGQGPEFLTYFQNEAQLEKSRLLSDRFSAERPKGSFSTLEIQRTEQGDSAMYLCASSLSARGYTFGSGTRLTVV.

The chain employs TRBV9 and TRBJ2-3; D ambiguous. Germline CDR1 is SGDLS and CDR2 is YYNGEE. V lost 2 bases and J lost 2, with 18 bases in between. The CDR3 consists of 17 residues. The CDR3 DNA follows: TGTGCCAGCAGCGTCCGTTACGGGCTAGGATCCACAGATACGCAGTATTTT. Its translation is CASSVRYGLGSTDTQYF. Drawing the rest from reference TRBV9 and TRBJ2-3, the complete variable domain is DSGVTQTPKHLITATGQRVTLRCSPRSGDLSVYWYQQSLDQGLQFLIQYYNGEERAKGNILERFSAQQFPDLHSELNLSSLELGDSALYFCASSVRYGLGSTDTQYFGPGTRLTVL.

This clonotype has only a few counts. The chain joins TRBV20-1 to TRBJ1-4, with 8 bases matching TRBD1. The CDR3 sequence is 13 residues long. Looked up from germline, CDR1 is DFQATT and CDR2 is SNEGSKA (reference sequence). J was trimmed by 3 bases and V by 5 bases; bases with no gene match: 2. The CDR3 region is CSAEQGANEKLFF. CDR3 sequence (DNA): TGCAGTGCTGAACAGGGGGCTAATGAAAAACTGTTTTTT.

This clonotype was counted ten times or more. This chain joins TRBV6-6 and TRBJ1-2; 7 bases map to TRBD1. This CDR3 is 15 amino acids long. Germline lookup yields CDR1 MNHNY and CDR2 SVGAGI (reference sequence). The junction had 11 bases not matched to a gene; V was cut back by 6 bases and J by 4 bases. CDR3 sequence reads: CASSPNEGAFYGYTF. The CDR3 bases are TGTGCCAGCAGCCCCAATGAGGGGGCTTTCTATGGCTACACCTTC.

This clonotype was seen many times. This sequence joins TRBV7-9 and TRBJ2-3, with D possibly matching TRBD2 (5 bases). The CDR3 totals 15 residues. Trimming removed 5 bases at V and 6 bases at J, with 18 bases between. Germline CDR1 is SEHNR and CDR2 is FQNEAQ (reference sequence). This chain's CDR3 is CASSPPAAPPDTQYF. The CDR3 nucleotides read TGTGCCAGCAGCCCTCCAGCGGCTCCGCCGGATACGCAGTATTTT.

As to this clonotype: A read error is possible here, since a much larger clone lies one base away. The chain employs TRBV7-9 and TRBJ2-2; D possibly corresponds to TRBD2 (5 bases). Per the germline V gene, CDR1 is SEHNR and CDR2 is FQNEAQ (reference sequence). The CDR3 length is 13 residues. The CDR3 is CVNRGEGTGELFF. The CDR3, as DNA: TGTGTCAACCGAGGCGAGGGTACCGGGGAGCTGTTTTTT. The full variable domain, completed using reference TRBV7-9 and TRBJ2-2, is DTGVSQNPRHKITKRGQNVTFRCDPISEHNRLYWYRQTLGQGPEFLTYFQNEAQLEKSRLLSDRFSAERPKGSFSTLEIQRTEQGDSAMYLCVNRGEGTGELFFGEGSRLTVL.

In this sample, this clonotype turned up a few times. The rearrangement joins TRBV6-6 to TRBJ1-1; D remains ambiguous. V lost 7 bases, J lost 3 bases, and 24 bases lay in between. Germline lookup yields CDR1 MNHNY and CDR2 SVGAGI (reference sequence). This CDR3 has 17 residues. This CDR3 is CASILREGLKRDTEAFF. In nucleotides, the CDR3 is TGTGCCAGCATCCTAAGGGAGGGTCTAAAGCGGGACACTGAAGCTTTCTTT.

This clonotype was seen repeatedly, ten times or more. The chain links TRBV6-1 to TRBJ2-7; D is unclear. From germline, CDR1 is MNHNS and CDR2 SASEGT. The CDR3 extends over 14 amino acids. Trimming took off 1 base at V and 2 bases at J, with 9 bases between the two ends. The CDR3 spells CASSEGHGPYEQYF. The CDR3, as DNA: TGTGCCAGCAGTGAAGGACACGGACCCTACGAGCAGTACTTC.

This clonotype was found a few times. The chain recombines TRBV5-1 with TRBJ2-6, with D hard to call. Germline V CDR1 and CDR2: SGHRS, YFSETQ. Trimming left V 4 bases short and J 1 base short, with 9 bases between. The CDR3 extends over 15 amino acids. The CDR3 loop is CASSLFGSGANVLTF. In nucleotides, the CDR3 is TGCGCCAGCAGCCTCTTCGGGTCTGGGGCCAACGTCCTGACTTTC.

This clonotype was seen a handful of times. The chain is built from TRBV4-3 and TRBJ2-7; TRBD1 aligns across 8 bases. The CDR3 has 13 amino acids. Germline CDR1 reads LGHNA; CDR2 reads YSLEER. V trimming: 4 bases; J trimming: 4 bases; junction bases outside the gene matches: 3. DNA for the CDR3: TGCGCCAGCAGCCGGGGACAGGAGTACGAGCAGTACTTC. It translates to CASSRGQEYEQYF.

The chain uses TRBV6-1 and TRBJ2-3; possible D gene TRBD2, 5 bases. CDR3 length: 15 residues. Trimming removed 0 bases at V and 3 bases at J, with 10 bases between. Germline loops: CDR1 MNHNS, CDR2 SASEGT. DNA of the CDR3: TGTGCCAGCAGTGAAGCGCTTCGAGGGACAGATACGCAGTATTTT. The encoded protein is CASSEALRGTDTQYF.

This clonotype was detected ten times or more. The V gene is TRBV18, the J gene TRBJ2-7; 10 nucleotides align to TRBD1. With V trimmed by 0 bases and J by 0 bases, 2 bases remained unmatched. Germline V gene lookup returns CDR1 KGHSH and CDR2 LQKENI. This CDR3 is built from 16 residues. The CDR3 sequence: CASSPPWTGGSYEQYF. DNA of the CDR3: TGTGCCAGCTCACCACCATGGACAGGGGGCTCCTACGAGCAGTACTTC.

The chain couples TRBV12-3 or TRBV12-4 to TRBJ1-5; the D gene is possibly TRBD1 (6 bases). V lost 3 bases to trimming and J lost 0 bases, with 9 bases between them. This CDR3 is 15 amino acids long. CDR3 bases: TGTGCCAGCAGTTTGCGACAGGTTAGCAATCAGCCCCAGCATTTT. Its translation is CASSLRQVSNQPQHF.

The rearrangement links TRBV20-1 to TRBJ2-7; D might be TRBD1 (5 bases). The CDR3 is 11 residues long. Trimming pared 6 bases from V and 9 bases from J, leaving 15 bases between. Germline CDR1 is DFQATT and CDR2 is SNEGSKA (reference sequence). The CDR3 region has the DNA TGCAGTGCCCAACAGGAATTCGGGCAGTACTTC. Residues: CSAQQEFGQYF.

This chain connects TRBV20-1 to TRBJ2-7, with D possibly matching TRBD1 (5 bases). Germline V gene sequence: CDR1 DFQATT, CDR2 SNEGSKA (reference sequence). CDR3 length: 13 amino acids. The CDR3 DNA is TGCAGAGTCGGGCAGGGCGCTTCCTACGAGCAGTACTTC. It is translated as CRVGQGASYEQYF.

This chain links TRBV5-1 with TRBJ2-1, with 9 bases that match TRBD1. The V and J ends lost 0 bases and 10 bases, in that order; junction bases with no gene match: 5. The CDR3 is made up of 14 amino acids. CDR1 and CDR2 (germline): SGHRS, YFSETQ. The CDR3 nucleotides read TGCGCCAGCAGCTTGGCGGGACAGGGATACGAGCAGTTCTTC. Translating it yields CASSLAGQGYEQFF.

A few counts support this clonotype. The chain couples TRBV7-9 to TRBJ2-1; D is unclear. There are 11 residues in the CDR3. Per the germline V gene, CDR1 is SEHNR and CDR2 is FQNEAQ (reference sequence). The V end lost 5 bases, the J end lost 15 bases, and 14 bases lay between the germline ends. This CDR3 is CASSLADFPFF. The CDR3 DNA reads as TGTGCCAGCAGCCTGGCTGACTTCCCGTTCTTC.

This clonotype was seen only a few times. The V call is TRBV5-6, the J call TRBJ1-5, with a weak D call TRBD1 (6 bases). The CDR3 runs 16 residues. From germline, CDR1 is SGHDT and CDR2 YYEEEE. Trimming removed 1 base from V and 7 bases from J, with 18 bases in between. The CDR3 region is CASSLWVGGYWQPQHF. DNA of the CDR3: TGTGCCAGCAGCTTGTGGGTCGGGGGCTATTGGCAGCCCCAGCATTTT.

At least ten counts were recorded for this clonotype. The chain links TRBV6-6 to TRBJ2-1; D may be TRBD1 (7 bases). Per the germline V gene, CDR1 is MNHNY and CDR2 is SVGAGI (reference sequence). Trimming pared 2 bases from V and 10 bases from J, leaving 30 bases between. There are 19 residues in the CDR3. The DNA for the CDR3 is TGTGCCAGCAGTTACAGCAGGGGGGCTACCGCACGTATAGGTTCGGAGCAGTTCTTC. This gives the protein CASSYSRGATARIGSEQFF.

This clonotype was counted a few times. This chain uses TRBV18 with TRBJ2-7; D not certain. V was clipped by 0 bases and J by 5 bases, with 11 bases between them. This CDR3 has 14 residues. Germline values: CDR1 KGHSH, CDR2 LQKENI. For the CDR3, the DNA is TGTGCCAGCTCACCACCGATGGGGTACAACGAGCAGTACTTC. It yields the protein CASSPPMGYNEQYF.

At least ten counts were recorded for this clonotype. The gene calls are TRBV6-5 and TRBJ1-2; D is uncertain. Between the trimmed V and J ends, which lost 9 bases and 4 bases, there was a span of 9 bases. Germline V gene data show CDR1 as MNHEY and CDR2 as SVGAGI. CDR3 length: 11 residues. The CDR3 nucleotides are TGTGCCAGGGGCAGTAGCTATGGCTACACCTTC. This encodes CARGSSYGYTF.

Points on this clonotype: This clone may be a read error of a much larger clone one base away. The genes are TRBV5-5 and TRBJ1-2, with D possibly matching TRBD1 (6 bases). The CDR3 spans 13 residues. CDR1 is SGHKS, CDR2 YYEKEE, per germline (reference sequence). V lost 7 bases and J lost 6, with 16 bases in between. DNA for the CDR3: TGTGCCAGCTTGGGGGGACATGCCAATGGCTACACCTTC. It translates to CASLGGHANGYTF.

The rearrangement links TRBV6-2 or TRBV6-3 to TRBJ1-5, with a tentative D call TRBD1 (6 bases). With 4 bases removed from V and 3 bases from J, the gap between germline ends came to 16 bases. The CDR3 is made up of 16 amino acids. Germline CDR1 is MNHEY and CDR2 is SVGEGT. The CDR3 nucleotides are TGTGCCAGCAGTTTCCCTTACAGGGTACTCAATCAGCCCCAGCATTTT. Its translation: CASSFPYRVLNQPQHF.

This clonotype was counted only a few times. The chain joins TRBV2 to TRBJ2-3; 9 positions agree with TRBD2. The germline CDR1 and CDR2 sequences are SNHLY and FYNNEI. The CDR3 is made up of 13 amino acids. J lost 4 bases, V lost 9 bases, and 5 bases had no gene match. CDR3 residues: CASRRGGADTQYF. CDR3 nucleotide sequence: TGTGCCAGTCGGCGGGGGGGCGCAGATACGCAGTATTTT. Combining the CDR3 with reference TRBV2 and TRBJ2-3 gives the whole variable domain EPEVTQTPSHQVTQMGQEVILRCVPISNHLYFYWYRQILGQKVEFLVSFYNNEISEKSEIFDDQFSVERPDGSNFTLKIRSTKLEDSAMYFCASRRGGADTQYFGPGTRLTVL.

This clonotype was detected ten times or more. The chain links TRBV20-1 to TRBJ2-3; D perhaps matches TRBD2 (5 bases). The CDR3 is 14 amino acids. Germline lookup yields CDR1 DFQATT and CDR2 SNEGSKA (reference sequence). CDR3 residues: CRVITSYHADTQYF. The CDR3 nucleotides read TGCAGGGTCATAACTAGTTACCATGCAGATACGCAGTATTTT.